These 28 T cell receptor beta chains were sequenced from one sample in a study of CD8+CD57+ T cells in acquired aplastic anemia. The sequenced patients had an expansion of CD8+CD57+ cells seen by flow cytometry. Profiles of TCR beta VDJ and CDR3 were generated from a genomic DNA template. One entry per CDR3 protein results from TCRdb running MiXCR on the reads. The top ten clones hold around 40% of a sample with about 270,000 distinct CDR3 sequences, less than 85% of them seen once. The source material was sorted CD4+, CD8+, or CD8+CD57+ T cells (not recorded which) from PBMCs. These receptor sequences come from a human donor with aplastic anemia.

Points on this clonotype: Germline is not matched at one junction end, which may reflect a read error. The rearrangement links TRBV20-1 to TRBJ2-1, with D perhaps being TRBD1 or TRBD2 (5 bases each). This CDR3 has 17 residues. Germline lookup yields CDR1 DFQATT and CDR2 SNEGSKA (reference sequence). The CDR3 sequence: CSADDSRLSGRNNEQFF. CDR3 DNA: TGTAGTGCCGATGACAGTCGACTATCGGGTCGGAACAATGAGCAGTTCTTC.

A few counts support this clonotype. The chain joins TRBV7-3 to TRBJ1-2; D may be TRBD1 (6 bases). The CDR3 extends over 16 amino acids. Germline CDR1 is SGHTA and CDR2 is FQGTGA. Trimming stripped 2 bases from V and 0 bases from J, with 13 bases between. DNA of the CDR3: TGTGCCAGCAGCTTAGGCCAGGGGCGAGCTAACTATGGCTACACCTTC. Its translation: CASSLGQGRANYGYTF.

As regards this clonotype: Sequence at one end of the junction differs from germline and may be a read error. CDR3 region: CASSSWDSGLDYAF. In nucleotides, the CDR3 is TGTGCCAGCAGCTCATGGGACAGTGGCTTGGACTATGCCTTC. The chain couples TRBV13 to TRBJ1-2, with 7 bases that match TRBD1. The germline V gene encodes CDR1 PRHDT and CDR2 FYEKMQ (reference sequence). The CDR3 is 14 amino acids. The full variable domain, its missing parts supplied by reference TRBV13 and TRBJ1-2, is AAGVIQSPRHLIKEKRETATLKCYPIPRHDTVYWYQQGPGQDPQFLISFYEKMQSDKGSIPDRFSAQQFSDYHSELNMSSLELGDSALYFCASSSWDSGLDYAFGSGTRLTVV.

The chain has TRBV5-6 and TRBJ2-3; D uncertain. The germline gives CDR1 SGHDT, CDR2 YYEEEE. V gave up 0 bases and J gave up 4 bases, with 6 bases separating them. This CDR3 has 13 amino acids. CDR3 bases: TGTGCCAGCAGCTTGGCATTCTCAGATACGCAGTATTTT. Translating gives CASSLAFSDTQYF.

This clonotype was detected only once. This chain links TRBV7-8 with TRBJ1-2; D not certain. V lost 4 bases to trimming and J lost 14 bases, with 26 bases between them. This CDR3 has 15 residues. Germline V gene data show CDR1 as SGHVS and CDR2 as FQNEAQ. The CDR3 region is CASSSRSLAEYNKTF. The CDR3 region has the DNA TGTGCCAGCAGCTCGAGATCACTAGCGGAGTACAATAAGACCTTC.

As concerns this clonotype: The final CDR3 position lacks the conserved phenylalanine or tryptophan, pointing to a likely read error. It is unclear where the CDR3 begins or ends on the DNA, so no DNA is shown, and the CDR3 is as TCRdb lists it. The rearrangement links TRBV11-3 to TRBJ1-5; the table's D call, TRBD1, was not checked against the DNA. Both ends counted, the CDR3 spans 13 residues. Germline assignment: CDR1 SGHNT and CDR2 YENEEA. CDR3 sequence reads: CASSLEGTQNNQS.

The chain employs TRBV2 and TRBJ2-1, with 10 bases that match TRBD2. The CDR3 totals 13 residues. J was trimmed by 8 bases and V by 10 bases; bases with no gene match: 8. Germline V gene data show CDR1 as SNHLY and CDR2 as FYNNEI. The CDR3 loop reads CAKSSGGSDEQFF. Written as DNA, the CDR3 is TGTGCCAAAAGTAGCGGGGGGAGCGATGAGCAGTTCTTC.

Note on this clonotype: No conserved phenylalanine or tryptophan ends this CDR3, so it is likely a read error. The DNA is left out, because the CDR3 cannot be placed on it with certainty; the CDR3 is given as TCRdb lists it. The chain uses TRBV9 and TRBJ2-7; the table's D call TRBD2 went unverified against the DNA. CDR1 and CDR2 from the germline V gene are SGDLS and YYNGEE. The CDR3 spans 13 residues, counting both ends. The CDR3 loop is CASSGPAGNTGEL.

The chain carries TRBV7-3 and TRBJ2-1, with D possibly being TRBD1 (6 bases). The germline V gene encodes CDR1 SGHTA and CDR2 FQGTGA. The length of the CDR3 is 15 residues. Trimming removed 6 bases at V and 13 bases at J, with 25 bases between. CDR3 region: CASRAVGGSYRGQFF. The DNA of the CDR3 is TGTGCCAGCAGGGCAGTAGGGGGATCATACCGTGGACAGTTCTTC.

CDR3 DNA: TGTGCCAGCAGCTTCGCGGGAAGTCCCGCGCAGTATTTT. This encodes CASSFAGSPAQYF. The chain uses TRBV7-8 and TRBJ2-3; D is perhaps TRBD2 (6 bases). V lost 3 bases and J lost 10, with 14 bases in between. Germline CDR1 reads SGHVS; CDR2 reads FQNEAQ. The CDR3 has 13 residues.

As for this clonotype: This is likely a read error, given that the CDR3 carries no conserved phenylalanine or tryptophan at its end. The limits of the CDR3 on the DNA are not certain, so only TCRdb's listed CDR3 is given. CDR3 loop: CASSEGVTGNQSL. The rearrangement joins TRBV9 to TRBJ2-3; TRBD1 is taken as the D call from the table, unchecked against the DNA. Including both end residues, the CDR3 is 13 amino acids long. Germline V lookup: CDR1 SGDLS, CDR2 YYNGEE.

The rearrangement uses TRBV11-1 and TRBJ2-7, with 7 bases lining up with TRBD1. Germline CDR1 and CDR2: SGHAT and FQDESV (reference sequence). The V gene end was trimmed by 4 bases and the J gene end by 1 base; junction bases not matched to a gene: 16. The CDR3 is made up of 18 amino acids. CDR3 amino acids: CASSSRARGTALSYEQYV. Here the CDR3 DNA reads TGTGCCAGCAGCTCACGGGCAAGGGGGACAGCCCTTTCCTACGAGCAGTACGTC.

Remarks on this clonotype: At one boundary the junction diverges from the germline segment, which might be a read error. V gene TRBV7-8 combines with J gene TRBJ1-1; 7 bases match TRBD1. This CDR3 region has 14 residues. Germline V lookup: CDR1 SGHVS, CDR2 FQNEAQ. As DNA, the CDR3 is TGTGCCAGCAGCTTTCATCCAGACGGGACAGCAGTTTCCTTT. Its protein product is CASSFHPDGTAVSF.

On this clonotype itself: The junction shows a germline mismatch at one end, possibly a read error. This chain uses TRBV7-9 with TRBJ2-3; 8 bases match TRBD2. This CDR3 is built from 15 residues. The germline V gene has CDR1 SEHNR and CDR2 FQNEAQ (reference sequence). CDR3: CASSLASGSGDTEYF. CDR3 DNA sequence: TGTGCCAGCAGCTTAGCGAGCGGGAGCGGAGATACGGAGTATTTT.

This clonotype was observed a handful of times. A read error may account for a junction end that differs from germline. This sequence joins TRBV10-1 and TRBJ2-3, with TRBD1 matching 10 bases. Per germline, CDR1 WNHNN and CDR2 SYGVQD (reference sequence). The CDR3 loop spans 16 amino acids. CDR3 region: CASSYSGQGLTDTQYF. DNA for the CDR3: TGTGCCAGCAGTTACTCGGGACAGGGGCTAACAGATACGCAGTATTTT.

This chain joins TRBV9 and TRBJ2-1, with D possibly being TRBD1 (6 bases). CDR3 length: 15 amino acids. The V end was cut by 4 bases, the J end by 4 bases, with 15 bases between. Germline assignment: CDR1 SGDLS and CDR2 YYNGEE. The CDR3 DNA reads TGTGCCAGCAGCCCTAGGACAGAGCCTTACAATGAGCAGTTCTTC. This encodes CASSPRTEPYNEQFF.

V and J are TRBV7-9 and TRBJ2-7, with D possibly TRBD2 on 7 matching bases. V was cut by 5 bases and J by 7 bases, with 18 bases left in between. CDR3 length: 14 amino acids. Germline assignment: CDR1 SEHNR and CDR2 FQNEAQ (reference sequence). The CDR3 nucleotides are TGTGCCAGCAGCCTTGGGGGCTGCGGGGGAGAGCAGTACTTC. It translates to CASSLGGCGGEQYF. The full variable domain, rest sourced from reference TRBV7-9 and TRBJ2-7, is DTGVSQNPRHKITKRGQNVTFRCDPISEHNRLYWYRQTLGQGPEFLTYFQNEAQLEKSRLLSDRFSAERPKGSFSTLEIQRTEQGDSAMYLCASSLGGCGGEQYFGPGTRLTVT.

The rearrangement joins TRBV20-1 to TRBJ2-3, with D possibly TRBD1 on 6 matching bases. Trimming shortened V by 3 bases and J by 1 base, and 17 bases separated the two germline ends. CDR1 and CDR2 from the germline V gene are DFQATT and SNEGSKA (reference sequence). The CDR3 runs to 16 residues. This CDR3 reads CSASVMPGEGTDTQYF. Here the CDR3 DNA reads TGCAGTGCTAGCGTCATGCCAGGGGAAGGCACAGATACGCAGTATTTT.

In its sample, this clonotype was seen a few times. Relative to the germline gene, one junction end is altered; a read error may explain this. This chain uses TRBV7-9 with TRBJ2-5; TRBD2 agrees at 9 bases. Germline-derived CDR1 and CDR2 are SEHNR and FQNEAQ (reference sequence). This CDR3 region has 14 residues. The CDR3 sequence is CASSFKRSGGSDEF. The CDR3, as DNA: TGTGCCAGCAGCTTTAAACGAAGCGGGGGGAGCGATGAGTTC.

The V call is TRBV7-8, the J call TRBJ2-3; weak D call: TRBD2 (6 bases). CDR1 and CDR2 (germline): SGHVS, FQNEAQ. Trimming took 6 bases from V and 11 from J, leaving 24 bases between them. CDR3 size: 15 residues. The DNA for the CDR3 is TGTGCCAGCAGTATAGGTAGCGGAGCCACCAATGAGCAGTATTTT. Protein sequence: CASSIGSGATNEQYF. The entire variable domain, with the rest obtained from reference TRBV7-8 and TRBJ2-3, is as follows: GAGVSQSPRYKVAKRGQDVALRCDPISGHVSLFWYQQALGQGPEFLTYFQNEAQLDKSGLPSDRFFAERPEGSVSTLKIQRTQQEDSAVYLCASSIGSGATNEQYFGPGTRLTVL.

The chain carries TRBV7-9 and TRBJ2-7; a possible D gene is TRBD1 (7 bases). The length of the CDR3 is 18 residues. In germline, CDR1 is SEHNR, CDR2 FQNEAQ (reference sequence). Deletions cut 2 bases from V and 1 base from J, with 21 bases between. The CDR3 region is CASSLHPGGTALSYEQYV. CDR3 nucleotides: TGTGCCAGCAGCTTACATCCCGGCGGGACAGCCCTTTCCTACGAGCAGTACGTC.

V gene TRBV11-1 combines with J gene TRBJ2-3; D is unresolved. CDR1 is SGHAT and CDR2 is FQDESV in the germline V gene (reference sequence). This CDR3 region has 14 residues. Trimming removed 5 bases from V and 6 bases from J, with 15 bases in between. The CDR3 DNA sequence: TGTGCCAGCAGCGCAATCCCCGCTACCGATACGCAGTATTTT. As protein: CASSAIPATDTQYF.

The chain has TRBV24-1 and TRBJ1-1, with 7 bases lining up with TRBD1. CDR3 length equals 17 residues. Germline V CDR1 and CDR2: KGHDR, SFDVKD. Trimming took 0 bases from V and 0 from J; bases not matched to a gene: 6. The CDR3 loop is CATSDLWTGLLNTEAFF. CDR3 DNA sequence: TGTGCCACCAGTGATTTGTGGACAGGCTTACTGAACACTGAAGCTTTCTTT.

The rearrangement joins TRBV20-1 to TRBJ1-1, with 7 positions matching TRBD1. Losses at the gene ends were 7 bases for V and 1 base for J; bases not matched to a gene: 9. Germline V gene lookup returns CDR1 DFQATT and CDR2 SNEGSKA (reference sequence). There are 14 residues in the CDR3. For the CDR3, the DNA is TGCAGTGGTTCACAGGGGTCACGGAACACTGAAGCTTTCTTT. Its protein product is CSGSQGSRNTEAFF.

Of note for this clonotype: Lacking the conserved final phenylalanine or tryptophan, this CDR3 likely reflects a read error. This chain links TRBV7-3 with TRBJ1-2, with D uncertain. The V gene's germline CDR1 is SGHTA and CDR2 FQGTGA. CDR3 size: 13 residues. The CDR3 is CASSFAGPSGYTY. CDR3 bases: TGCGCCAGCAGCTTCGCCGGCCCCTCTGGCTACACCTAC.

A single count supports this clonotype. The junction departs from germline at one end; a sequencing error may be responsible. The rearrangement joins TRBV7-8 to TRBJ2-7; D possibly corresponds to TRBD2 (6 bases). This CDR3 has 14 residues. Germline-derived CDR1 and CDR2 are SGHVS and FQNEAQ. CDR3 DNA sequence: TGTGCCAGCAGCTTAGCAGGGGAGGACGATGCGCAGTATTTC. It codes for CASSLAGEDDAQYF.

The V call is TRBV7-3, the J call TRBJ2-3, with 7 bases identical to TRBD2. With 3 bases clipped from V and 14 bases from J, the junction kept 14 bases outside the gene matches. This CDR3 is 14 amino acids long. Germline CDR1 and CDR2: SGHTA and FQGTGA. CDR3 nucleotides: TGTGCCAGCAGCTTTGCGGGAGCTCCCGATACGGTGTATTTT. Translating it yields CASSFAGAPDTVYF. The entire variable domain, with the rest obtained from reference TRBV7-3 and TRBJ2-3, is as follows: GAGVSQTPSNKVTEKGKYVELRCDPISGHTALYWYRQSLGQGPEFLIYFQGTGAADDSGLPNDRFFAVRPEGSVSTLKIQRTERGDSAVYLCASSFAGAPDTVYFGPGTRLTVL.

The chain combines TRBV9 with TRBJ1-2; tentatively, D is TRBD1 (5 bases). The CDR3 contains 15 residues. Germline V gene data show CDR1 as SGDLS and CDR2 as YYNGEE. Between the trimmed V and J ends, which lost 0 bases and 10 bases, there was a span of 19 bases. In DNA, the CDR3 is TGTGCCAGCAGCGTAGAGACCACGGGGGAGCATTACTACACCTTC. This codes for CASSVETTGEHYYTF.